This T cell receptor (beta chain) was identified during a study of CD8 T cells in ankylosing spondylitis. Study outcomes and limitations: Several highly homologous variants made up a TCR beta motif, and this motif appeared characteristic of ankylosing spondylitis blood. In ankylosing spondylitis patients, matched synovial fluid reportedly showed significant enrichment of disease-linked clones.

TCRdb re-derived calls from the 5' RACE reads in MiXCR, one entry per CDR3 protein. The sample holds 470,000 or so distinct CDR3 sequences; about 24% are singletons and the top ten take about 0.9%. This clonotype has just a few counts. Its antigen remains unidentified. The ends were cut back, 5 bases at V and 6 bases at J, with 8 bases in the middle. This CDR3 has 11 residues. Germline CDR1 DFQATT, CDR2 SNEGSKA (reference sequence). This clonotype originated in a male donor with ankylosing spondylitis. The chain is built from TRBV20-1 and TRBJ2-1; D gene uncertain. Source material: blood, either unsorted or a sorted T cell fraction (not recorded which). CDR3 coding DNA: TGCAGTGCTGGCTCTATCAATGAGCAGTTCTTC. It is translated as CSAGSINEQFF.